A selection of T cell receptor beta chains follows, all from one sample in a study of blood T cell repertoires in COVID-19. Repertoires were generated with immunoSEQ multiplex PCR, while TCRdb's copy carries only in-frame clones and drops some. The sample records some 45,000 clones, about 83% being singletons. The sample comprised peripheral blood. The receptors derive from a man aged 80 or over in a cohort sampled during active COVID-19. The CDR3 runs from the conserved cysteine through the conserved F or W. Fields, in order: clone size, V gene, D gene, J gene, CDR3 protein, CDR3 DNA. The D gene is left open where the match is weak. Only some rows state a clone size, as once, few, many or a class for expanded clones.

-	TRBV4-3	TRBD1	TRBJ2-1	CASSQEGQGANEQFF	TGCGCCAGCAGCCAGGAGGGACAGGGGGCTAATGAGCAGTTCTTC
once	TRBV7-8	-	TRBJ2-1	CASSYRDFYNEQFF	TGTGCCAGCAGCTACCGGGACTTTTACAATGAGCAGTTCTTC
once	TRBV4-1	-	TRBJ1-5	CASSQDRSVQQASNQPQHF	TGCGCCAGCAGCCAAGACCGCTCAGTCCAGCAGGCCAGCAATCAGCCCCAGCATTTT
-	TRBV2	-	TRBJ1-1	CASSDPQGPPLAFF	TGTGCCAGCAGTGATCCCCAGGGTCCTCCCTTAGCTTTCTTT
-	TRBV7-6	TRBD1	TRBJ1-4	CASSPTGRPNEKLFF	TGTGCCAGCAGCCCGACAGGGAGGCCTAATGAAAAACTGTTTTTT
-	TRBV7-9	TRBD1	TRBJ1-3	CASSRRGGQGRNTIYF	TGTGCCAGCAGCCGCAGAGGGGGACAGGGGAGAAACACCATATATTTT
-	TRBV2	TRBD1	TRBJ1-6	CASLALEQGQRSPLHF	TGTGCCAGTTTGGCGTTGGAACAGGGACAGAGGTCACCCCTCCACTTT
-	TRBV28	-	TRBJ1-5	CASIRLQGGQPQHF	TGTGCCAGCATAAGGCTGCAGGGAGGTCAGCCCCAGCATTTT
-	TRBV5-1	TRBD1	TRBJ1-1	CASRGQGDLDTEAFF	TGCGCCAGCAGAGGACAGGGGGATTTGGACACTGAAGCTTTCTTT
-	TRBV5-1	-	TRBJ1-3	CASSLDTSGNTIYF	TGCGCCAGCAGCTTGGACACCTCTGGAAACACCATATATTTT
-	TRBV29-1	TRBD1	TRBJ2-2	CSVGTGSGELFF	TGCAGCGTGGGGACAGGGTCCGGGGAGCTGTTTTTT
-	TRBV30	-	TRBJ1-1	CAWSVWEGTEAFF	TGTGCCTGGAGCGTCTGGGAGGGCACTGAAGCTTTCTTT
-	TRBV24-1	-	TRBJ1-6	CAIGGGHPNSPLHF	TGTGCCATCGGCGGGGGACACCCTAATTCACCCCTCCACTTT
-	TRBV9	-	TRBJ1-2	CASRGFIGHYGYTF	TGTGCCAGCAGGGGCTTTATCGGTCACTATGGCTACACCTTC
-	TRBV27	-	TRBJ2-5	CASSVRGRVETQYF	TGTGCCAGCAGTGTCAGGGGCCGGGTGGAGACCCAGTACTTC
-	TRBV6-5	-	TRBJ1-2	CASSYSRGFSYGYTF	TGTGCCAGCAGTTACTCGAGGGGGTTTAGCTATGGCTACACCTTC
-	TRBV2	-	TRBJ1-2	CASRDRGGLEYGYTF	TGTGCCAGCAGAGACCGCGGGGGGCTGGAATATGGCTACACCTTC
-	TRBV4-1	TRBD1	TRBJ1-5	CASSQGQGSRNQPQHF	TGCGCCAGCAGCCAAGGACAGGGTTCGCGCAATCAGCCCCAGCATTTT
-	TRBV7-9	-	TRBJ2-7	CASSLDGRHEQYF	TGTGCCAGCAGCTTAGACGGCAGGCACGAGCAGTACTTC
-	TRBV5-1	TRBD1	TRBJ2-7	CASSTGQGGYEQYF	TGCGCCAGCAGCACCGGACAGGGGGGGTACGAGCAGTACTTC
-	TRBV5-1	-	TRBJ2-6	CASSLLLGANVLTF	TGCGCCAGCAGCCTCCTCTTGGGGGCCAACGTCCTGACTTTC
once	TRBV30	-	TRBJ1-4	CAWRGDNEKLFF	TGTGCCTGGAGAGGGGATAATGAAAAACTGTTTTTT
once	TRBV6-5	TRBD1	TRBJ1-2	CASRSFDRAYGYTF	TGTGCCAGCAGATCCTTCGACAGGGCCTATGGCTACACCTTC
-	TRBV27	TRBD1	TRBJ2-7	CASSRTTGPYEQYF	TGTGCCAGCAGTCGAACGACAGGGCCCTACGAGCAGTACTTC
-	TRBV28	-	TRBJ2-1	CAASEGTSYNEQFF	TGTGCCGCTTCGGAGGGGACCTCCTACAATGAGCAGTTCTTC
-	TRBV5-5	TRBD2	TRBJ2-5	CASSLGGAGGPGETQYF	TGTGCCAGCAGCTTGGGGGGTGCGGGAGGGCCGGGTGAGACCCAGTACTTC
-	TRBV29-1	TRBD2	TRBJ2-1	CSVAFGTRENNEQFF	TGCAGCGTTGCATTTGGGACTAGAGAGAACAATGAGCAGTTCTTC
-	TRBV18	-	TRBJ2-5	CASSIQETQYF	TGTGCCAGCTCAATACAAGAGACCCAGTACTTC